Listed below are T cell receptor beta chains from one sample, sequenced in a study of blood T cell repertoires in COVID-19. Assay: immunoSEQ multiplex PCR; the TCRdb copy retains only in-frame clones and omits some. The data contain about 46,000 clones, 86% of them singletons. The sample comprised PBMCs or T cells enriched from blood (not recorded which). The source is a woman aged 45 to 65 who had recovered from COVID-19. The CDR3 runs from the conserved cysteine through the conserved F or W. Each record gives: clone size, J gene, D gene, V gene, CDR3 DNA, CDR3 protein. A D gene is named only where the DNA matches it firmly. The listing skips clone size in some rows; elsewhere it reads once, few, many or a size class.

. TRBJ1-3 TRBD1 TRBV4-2 TGTGCCAGCAGCCAAGATCCCCGCGGGACAGGGGGCCCCGGAAACACCATATATTTT CASSQDPRGTGGPGNTIYF
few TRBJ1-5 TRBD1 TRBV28 TGTGCCAGCAGTAACCGGGACAGAGGAGGGGGCAATCAGCCCCAGCATTTT CASSNRDRGGGNQPQHF
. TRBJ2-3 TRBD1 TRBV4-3 TGCGCCAGCAGCCAAGATACAGGGGGGACAGATACGCAGTATTTT CASSQDTGGTDTQYF
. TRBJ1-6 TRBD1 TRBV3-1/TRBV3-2 TGTGCCAGCAGCCACGGACAGGGTAGTTCACCCCTCCACTTT CASSHGQGSSPLHF
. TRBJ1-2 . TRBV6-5 TGTGCCAGCAGAGCGAGTCGGATCACCGGTGGCTACACCTTC CASRASRITGGYTF
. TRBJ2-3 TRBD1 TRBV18 TGTGCCAGCTCACCTCCGGGACAGCGCACGGGGAGCACAGATACGCAGTATTTT CASSPPGQRTGSTDTQYF
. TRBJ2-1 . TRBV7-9 TGTGCCAGCAGCTTATGGGGCCGGCAGGGGAAAAATGAGCAGTTCTTC CASSLWGRQGKNEQFF
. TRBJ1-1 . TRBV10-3 TGTGCCATCAGCGGGGAGTCTGGCTTGAACACTGAAGCTTTCTTT CAISGESGLNTEAFF
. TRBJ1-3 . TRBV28 TGTGCCAGCAGTTTAGGGGGGGCGAGAGGAAACACCATATATTTT CASSLGGARGNTIYF
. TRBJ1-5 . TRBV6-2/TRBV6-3 TGTGCCAGCAGTTACTCAGGGGGGGCTCGCAATCAGCCCCAGCATTTT CASSYSGGARNQPQHF
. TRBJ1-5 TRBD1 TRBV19 TGTGCCAGTAGTATAGTCCTAGGACAGGGAGGCAATCAGCCCCAGCATTTT CASSIVLGQGGNQPQHF
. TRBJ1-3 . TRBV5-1 TGCGCCAGCAGCTTACTGAGCAGGGCCTCTGGAAACACCATATATTTT CASSLLSRASGNTIYF
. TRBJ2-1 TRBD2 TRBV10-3 TGTGCCATCAGTGACCCTAGCGGGCTAAGCTCCTACAATGAGCAGTTCTTC CAISDPSGLSSYNEQFF
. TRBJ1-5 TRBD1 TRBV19 TGTGCCAGTAGTGCAATCGGACAGGTAAATCAGCCCCAGCATTTT CASSAIGQVNQPQHF
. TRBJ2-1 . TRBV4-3 TGCGCCAGCAGCCAAGATCCTCTACGTTTGAACAATGAGCAGTTCTTC CASSQDPLRLNNEQFF
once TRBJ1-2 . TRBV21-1 TGTGCCAGCAGCAAAGGGAAAAATAGACCGGACAAATATGGCTACACCTTC CASSKGKNRPDKYGYTF
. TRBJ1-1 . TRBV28 TGTGCCAGCAGCGACCCCCAGGGTAGCACTGAAGCTTTCTTT CASSDPQGSTEAFF
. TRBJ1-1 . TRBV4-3 TGCGCCAGCAGCTTTAGCCGTTGGACTGAAGCTTTCTTT CASSFSRWTEAFF
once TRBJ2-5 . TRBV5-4 TGTGCCAGCAGCTCCCCAGGGGCCGGGGTTACCCAGTACTTC CASSSPGAGVTQYF
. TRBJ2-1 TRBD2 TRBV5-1 TGCGCCAGCTCCAGGACTAGCGGGGGGGCCAGCTCCTACAATGAGCAGTTCTTC CASSRTSGGASSYNEQFF
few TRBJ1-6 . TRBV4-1 TGCGCCAGCAGCCAAGTTGTGCAGGGAAATAATTCACCCCTCCACTTT CASSQVVQGNNSPLHF
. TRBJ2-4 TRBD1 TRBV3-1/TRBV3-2 TGTGCCAGCAGCCAAAATATCCCGCAGGTAGGGGGCGGAAACATTCAGTACTTC CASSQNIPQVGGGNIQYF
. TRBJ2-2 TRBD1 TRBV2 TGTGCCAGCAGGTCCATTACGGACAGGTCGAACACCGGGGAGCTGTTTTTT CASRSITDRSNTGELFF